The present T cell receptor beta chain was sequenced within a study of Graves' ophthalmopathy and Graves' hyperthyroidism. Study-level findings and limits: In separating ophthalmopathy from stable hyperthyroidism, a 13-signature model achieved roughly 90% sensitivity and approximately 81% specificity. Appearing in blood as well were most expanded thyroid clonotypes above 0.001 frequency.

Out of about 9.6 ml of fresh peripheral blood, PBMCs were obtained. Trimming pared 6 bases from V and 4 bases from J, leaving 15 bases between. CDR1 is SNHLY, CDR2 FYNNEI, per germline. This CDR3 is built from 14 residues. This clonotype was counted at least ten times. Its antigen is undetermined. Amplification from RNA transcripts yielded the TCR beta CDR3 regions. Following a first-round RT-PCR that used HTBI primers, a second-round multiplex PCR was carried out. TCRdb re-derived calls from the multiplex PCR reads in MiXCR, one entry per CDR3 protein. The sample lists hundreds of thousands of distinct CDR3 sequences, 40% occurring once.

J is TRBJ1-2 and V is TRBV2; unclear D gene. The TCR comes from an adult man with Graves' ophthalmopathy. The sequenced sample consisted of peripheral blood. This CDR3 is CASRERTDRYGYTF. CDR3 sequence (DNA): TGTGCCAGCAGAGAGAGGACTGACCGCTATGGCTACACCTTC. Full variable domain (outside the CDR3, taken from reference TRBV2 and TRBJ1-2): EPEVTQTPSHQVTQMGQEVILRCVPISNHLYFYWYRQILGQKVEFLVSFYNNEISEKSEIFDDQFSVERPDGSNFTLKIRSTKLEDSAMYFCASRERTDRYGYTFGSGTRLTVV.